The 22 T cell receptor beta chains given below trace back to one sample, sequenced in a study of cytomegalovirus exposure and HLA in healthy donors. This PCR relied on a set of 60 Vbeta primers and 13 Jbeta primers. Here immunoSEQ multiplex PCR was the method, and the copy in TCRdb shows in-frame clones only, minus some. In the table there are about 130,000 clones, 72% of which are singletons. Sequenced sample: PBMCs. Receptors were obtained from a man in his forties or fifties in good health and CMV-seropositive.

This chain uses TRBV4-1 with TRBJ2-3; 7 bases align to TRBD2. With 5 bases clipped from V and 4 bases from J, the junction kept 18 bases outside the gene matches. Per germline, CDR1 MGHRA and CDR2 YSYEKL. The CDR3 runs 18 residues. CDR3 protein: CASSSQRVPSGTADTQYF. The CDR3, as DNA: TGCGCCAGCAGCTCACAAAGAGTTCCTAGCGGAACGGCAGATACGCAGTATTTT.

The chain is built from TRBV6-1 and TRBJ2-5; TRBD1 is a possible D gene (5 bases). Trimming removed 3 bases at V and 1 base at J, with 12 bases between. This CDR3 contains 15 residues. The germline V gene has CDR1 MNHNS and CDR2 SASEGT. The CDR3 spells CASSDLGLPQETQYF. The CDR3 DNA sequence: TGTGCCAGCAGTGACCTGGGGCTACCCCAAGAGACCCAGTACTTC.

The CDR3 reads CASSFQGVALDQPQHF. Written as DNA, the CDR3 is TGTGCCAGCAGTTTCCAGGGGGTGGCCTTGGATCAGCCCCAGCATTTT. V and J are TRBV5-6 and TRBJ1-5, with 7 bases lining up with TRBD1. This CDR3 has 16 residues. Germline V gene sequence: CDR1 SGHDT, CDR2 YYEEEE. Trimming took 5 bases from V and 5 from J; bases not matched to a gene: 13.

The chain employs TRBV9 and TRBJ2-7; 10 nucleotides line up with TRBD1. The CDR3 totals 14 residues. In germline, CDR1 is SGDLS, CDR2 YYNGEE. Trimming took 2 bases from V and 3 from J; bases not matched to a gene: 2. This chain's CDR3 is CASSVRTGGYEQYF. In DNA form, the CDR3 reads TGTGCCAGCAGCGTTAGGACAGGGGGCTACGAGCAGTACTTC.

This chain connects TRBV5-4 to TRBJ1-1, with unresolved D. Deletions cut 0 bases from V and 1 base from J, with 7 bases between. The CDR3 extends over 14 amino acids. Germline-derived CDR1 and CDR2 are SGHNT and YYREEE (reference sequence). CDR3 in DNA: TGTGCCAGCAGCTTGGAAGGGAGGAACACTGAAGCTTTCTTT. Protein: CASSLEGRNTEAFF.

The V and J genes are TRBV21-1 and TRBJ1-1. TRBV21-1 constitutes a pseudogene. The CDR3 has 14 amino acids. The CDR3 is CASPARRLNTEAFF. CDR3 in DNA: TGTGCCAGCCCCGCGCGGCGGCTGAACACTGAAGCTTTCTTT.

This clone occurred once. The chain joins TRBV29-1 to TRBJ2-7; TRBD1 matches 8 bases. The CDR3 has 13 amino acids. Germline V gene lookup returns CDR1 SQVTM and CDR2 ANQGSEA. Trimming at V came to 5 bases and at J to 3 bases, leaving 6 bases not matched to a gene. The CDR3 bases are TGCAGCGTTCAATCAGGGGGCGGCTACGAGCAGTACTTC. It specifies CSVQSGGGYEQYF.

This clone was counted between two and nine times. This chain links TRBV5-1 with TRBJ2-7, with D possibly TRBD1 on 6 matching bases. The V gene lost 4 bases and the J gene lost 2 bases, with 25 bases spanning the gap. Germline V gene sequence: CDR1 SGHRS, CDR2 YFSETQ. CDR3 length equals 18 residues. The CDR3 DNA sequence: TGCGCCAGCAGCGTACAGGGTGAAGCTTTCACCGAACCCTACGAGCAGTACTTC. Translating it yields CASSVQGEAFTEPYEQYF.

The chain recombines TRBV7-2 with TRBJ2-7; tentatively, D is TRBD1 (5 bases). The ends were cut back, 4 bases at V and 7 bases at J, with 11 bases in the middle. Germline lookup yields CDR1 SGHTA and CDR2 FQGNSA. The CDR3 sequence is 12 residues long. The CDR3, as DNA: TGTGCCAGCAGCTCGACAGCTCGGGAGCAGTACTTC. Protein: CASSSTAREQYF.

This clone was picked up a small number of times. J is TRBJ2-7 and V is TRBV6-5; D is perhaps TRBD2 (6 bases). Per the germline V gene, CDR1 is MNHEY and CDR2 is SVGAGI. V shed 0 bases and J shed 4 bases, with 13 bases lying between them. The CDR3 totals 15 residues. The CDR3 sequence: CASSYSREDHYEQYF. CDR3 coding DNA: TGTGCCAGCAGTTACTCTAGGGAGGACCATTACGAGCAGTACTTC.

J is TRBJ2-1 and V is TRBV7-6; possible D gene TRBD1, 5 bases. Germline CDR1 reads SGHVS; CDR2 reads FNYEAQ. V was clipped by 1 base and J by 0 bases, with 10 bases between them. The CDR3 is 16 residues long. The CDR3 reads CASSLGQTHSYNEQFF. The DNA of the CDR3 is TGTGCCAGCAGCTTAGGACAGACCCACTCCTACAATGAGCAGTTCTTC.

The chain combines TRBV29-1 with TRBJ2-2; tentative D call: TRBD2 (5 bases). V was shortened by 7 bases and J by 2 bases, with 14 bases between the two germline ends. The CDR3 extends over 14 amino acids. Germline loops: CDR1 SQVTM, CDR2 ANQGSEA. The CDR3 bases are TGCAGCGCCAAGGGCGGGTCTAACACCGGGGAGCTGTTTTTT. Its translation: CSAKGGSNTGELFF.

This chain uses TRBV29-1 with TRBJ2-1, with 11 bases identical to TRBD2. CDR1 is SQVTM, CDR2 ANQGSEA, per germline. This CDR3 has 16 amino acids. After removal of 6 bases from V and 9 bases from J, the junction contained 16 bases not matched to a gene. The CDR3: CSVNSDSGRDVSEQFF. The DNA for the CDR3 is TGCAGCGTGAACTCCGATAGCGGGAGGGACGTTAGTGAGCAGTTCTTC.

Only a few counts were recorded for this clone. CDR3 bases: TGTGCCAGTAGTATTACCGGGACTAGTTACTACGAGCAGTACTTC. It is translated as CASSITGTSYYEQYF. The rearrangement uses TRBV19 and TRBJ2-7; 8 bases agree with TRBD2. Looked up from germline, CDR1 is LNHDA and CDR2 is SQIVND (reference sequence). J was trimmed by 3 bases and V by 3 bases; bases with no gene match: 7. This CDR3 comprises 15 residues.

The chain employs TRBV4-1 and TRBJ1-1; D is unresolved. The length of the CDR3 is 15 residues. Germline values: CDR1 MGHRA, CDR2 YSYEKL. Trimming took off 1 base at V and 0 bases at J, with 9 bases between the two ends. The CDR3 DNA sequence: TGCGCCAGCAGCCAAGCACAGTTCATGAACACTGAAGCTTTCTTT. Protein product: CASSQAQFMNTEAFF.

This chain connects TRBV5-4 to TRBJ2-5, with unresolved D. Trimming left V 2 bases short and J 13 bases short, with 18 bases between. This CDR3 has 13 residues. CDR1 is SGHNT and CDR2 is YYREEE in the germline V gene (reference sequence). The CDR3 DNA follows: TGTGCCAGCAGCTTAGCAGGTGATGGCGTGCTGTACTTC. Amino acid sequence: CASSLAGDGVLYF.

The genes are TRBV5-5 and TRBJ1-1, with D unresolved. V lost 0 bases and J lost 0, with 6 bases in between. The CDR3 is 14 residues long. Germline values: CDR1 SGHKS, CDR2 YYEKEE (reference sequence). CDR3 sequence (DNA): TGTGCCAGCAGCTTGGAACAGATGAACACTGAAGCTTTCTTT. This sequence encodes CASSLEQMNTEAFF.

This chain uses TRBV9 with TRBJ1-1; no clear D gene. Trimming cost V 0 bases and J 1 base, with 4 bases left between them. Looked up from germline, CDR1 is SGDLS and CDR2 is YYNGEE. This CDR3 has 13 residues. The CDR3 spells CASSVVQNTEAFF. Written as DNA, the CDR3 is TGTGCCAGCAGCGTAGTACAGAACACTGAAGCTTTCTTT. The complete variable domain, with remaining parts taken from reference TRBV9 and TRBJ1-1, reads DSGVTQTPKHLITATGQRVTLRCSPRSGDLSVYWYQQSLDQGLQFLIQYYNGEERAKGNILERFSAQQFPDLHSELNLSSLELGDSALYFCASSVVQNTEAFFGQGTRLTVV.

The V call is TRBV6-1, the J call TRBJ1-5; no definite D call. The CDR3 has 15 residues. Germline CDR1 is MNHNS and CDR2 is SASEGT. V was clipped by 1 base and J by 0 bases, with 7 bases between them. The CDR3 reads CASSEVEASNQPQHF. The CDR3 nucleotides are TGTGCCAGCAGTGAAGTAGAAGCTAGCAATCAGCCCCAGCATTTT.

The chain joins TRBV6-5 to TRBJ1-4, with TRBD1 identical over 8 bases. Losses at the gene ends were 0 bases for V and 8 bases for J; bases not matched to a gene: 8. CDR1 MNHEY and CDR2 SVGAGI come from the germline V gene. The CDR3 has 16 residues. CDR3: CASSYSQDRVQEKLFF. The CDR3 nucleotides are TGTGCCAGCAGTTACTCTCAGGACAGGGTACAAGAAAAACTGTTTTTT.

The J gene is TRBJ1-1, the V gene TRBV6-1; no firm D call. CDR3 length equals 12 residues. Trimming shortened V by 2 bases and J by 4 bases, and 5 bases separated the two germline ends. CDR1 and CDR2 (germline): MNHNS, SASEGT. CDR3 protein: CASSESSTEAFF. The DNA for the CDR3 is TGTGCCAGCAGTGAATCGAGCACTGAAGCTTTCTTT.

The chain uses TRBV4-1 and TRBJ1-2, with D possibly being TRBD1 (6 bases). The CDR3 consists of 17 residues. Germline CDR1 reads MGHRA; CDR2 reads YSYEKL. V shed 1 base and J shed 4 bases, with 19 bases lying between them. The CDR3 DNA follows: TGCGCCAGCAGCCAAGCCACAGGCCTTAGGGGGGGCTATGGCTACACCTTC. This gives the protein CASSQATGLRGGYGYTF.